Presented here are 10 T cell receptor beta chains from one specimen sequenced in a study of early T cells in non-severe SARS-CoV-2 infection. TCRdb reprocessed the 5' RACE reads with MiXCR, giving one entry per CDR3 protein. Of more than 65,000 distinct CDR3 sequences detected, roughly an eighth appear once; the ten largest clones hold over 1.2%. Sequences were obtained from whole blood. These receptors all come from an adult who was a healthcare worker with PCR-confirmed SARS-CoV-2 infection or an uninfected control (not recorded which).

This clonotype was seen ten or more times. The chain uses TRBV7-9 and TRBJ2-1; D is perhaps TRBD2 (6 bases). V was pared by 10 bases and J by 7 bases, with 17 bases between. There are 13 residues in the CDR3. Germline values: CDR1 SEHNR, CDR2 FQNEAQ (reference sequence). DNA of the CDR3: TGTGCCACCACTCGCGGGGCGGGGAATGAGCAGTTCTTC. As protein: CATTRGAGNEQFF.

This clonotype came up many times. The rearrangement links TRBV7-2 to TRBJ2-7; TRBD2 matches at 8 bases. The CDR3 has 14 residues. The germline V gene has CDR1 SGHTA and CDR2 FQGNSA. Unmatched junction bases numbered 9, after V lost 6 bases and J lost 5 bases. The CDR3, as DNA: TGTGCCAGCAGTCGGGGGGGCACGATGCACGAGCAGTACTTC. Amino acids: CASSRGGTMHEQYF.

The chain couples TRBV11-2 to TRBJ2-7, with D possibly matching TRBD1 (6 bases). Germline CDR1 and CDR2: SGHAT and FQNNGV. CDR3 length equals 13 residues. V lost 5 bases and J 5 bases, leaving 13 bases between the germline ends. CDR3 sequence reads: CASSPVRTDEQYF. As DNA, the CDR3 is TGTGCCAGCAGCCCGGTTCGGACAGACGAGCAGTACTTC.

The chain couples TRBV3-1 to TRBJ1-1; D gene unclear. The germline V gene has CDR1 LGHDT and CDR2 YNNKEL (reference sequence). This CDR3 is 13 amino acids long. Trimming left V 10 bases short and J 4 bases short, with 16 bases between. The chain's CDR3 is CANTTPATTEAFF. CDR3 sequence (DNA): TGTGCCAACACGACGCCGGCTACCACTGAAGCTTTCTTT.

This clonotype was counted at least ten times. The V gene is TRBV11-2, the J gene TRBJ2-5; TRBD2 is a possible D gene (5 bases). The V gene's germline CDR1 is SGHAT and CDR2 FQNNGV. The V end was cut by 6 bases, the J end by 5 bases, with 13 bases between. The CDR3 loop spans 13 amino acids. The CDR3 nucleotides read TGTGCCAGCAGGTCTACTAGTCTTGAGACCCAGTACTTC. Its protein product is CASRSTSLETQYF.

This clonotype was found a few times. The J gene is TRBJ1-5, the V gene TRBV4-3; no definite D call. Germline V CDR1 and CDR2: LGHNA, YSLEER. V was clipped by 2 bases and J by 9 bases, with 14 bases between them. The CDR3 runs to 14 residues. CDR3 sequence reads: CASSQTAGPGPQHF. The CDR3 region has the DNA TGCGCCAGCAGCCAAACCGCAGGCCCCGGGCCCCAGCATTTT.

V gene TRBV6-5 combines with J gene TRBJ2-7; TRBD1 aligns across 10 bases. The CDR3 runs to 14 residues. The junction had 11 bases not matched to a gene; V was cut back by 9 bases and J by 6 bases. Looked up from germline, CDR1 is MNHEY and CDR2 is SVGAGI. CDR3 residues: CASQPPGQGPEQYF. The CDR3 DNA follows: TGTGCCAGTCAACCCCCGGGACAGGGGCCCGAGCAGTACTTC.

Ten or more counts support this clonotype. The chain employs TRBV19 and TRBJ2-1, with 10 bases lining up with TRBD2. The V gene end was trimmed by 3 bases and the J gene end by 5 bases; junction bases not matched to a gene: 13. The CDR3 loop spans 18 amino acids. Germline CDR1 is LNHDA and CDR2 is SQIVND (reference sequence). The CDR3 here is CASSIGLAGVSGHNEQFF. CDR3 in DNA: TGTGCCAGTAGTATTGGGCTAGCGGGGGTGTCGGGGCACAATGAGCAGTTCTTC.

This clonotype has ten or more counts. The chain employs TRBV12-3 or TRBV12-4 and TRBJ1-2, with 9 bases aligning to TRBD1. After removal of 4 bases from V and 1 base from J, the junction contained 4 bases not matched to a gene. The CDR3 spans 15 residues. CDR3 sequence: CASSSGTGFNYGYTF. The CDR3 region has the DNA TGTGCCAGCAGTTCCGGGACAGGGTTTAACTATGGCTACACCTTC.

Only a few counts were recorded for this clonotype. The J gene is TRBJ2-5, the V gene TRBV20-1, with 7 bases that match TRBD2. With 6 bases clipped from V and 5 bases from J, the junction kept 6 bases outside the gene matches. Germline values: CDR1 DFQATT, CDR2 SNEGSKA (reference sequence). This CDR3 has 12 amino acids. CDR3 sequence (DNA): TGCAGTGCCGACGGGGGAGGGGAGACCCAGTACTTC. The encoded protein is CSADGGGETQYF.